One and the same sample provided the 32 T cell receptor beta chains below, sequenced in a study of identical twins. TCRdb re-called the 5' RACE reads through MiXCR, storing one row per CDR3 protein. The sample has more than 1.5 million distinct CDR3 sequences, around 33% seen once. The sample comprised cord blood. Every receptor here comes from a newborn girl in good health.

Ten or more counts support this clonotype. The chain carries TRBV12-3 or TRBV12-4 and TRBJ1-2; no clear D. The CDR3 is 13 residues long. V dropped 6 bases and J dropped 4 bases, with 12 bases sitting between them. In DNA, the CDR3 is TGTGCCAGCAGCTTAAGGCAGTTCTATGGCTACACCTTC. This translates into CASSLRQFYGYTF.

The V and J genes are TRBV9 and TRBJ2-3; 8 bases map to TRBD2. This CDR3 has 16 amino acids. CDR1 and CDR2 from the germline V gene are SGDLS and YYNGEE. V trimming: 0 bases; J trimming: 6 bases; junction bases outside the gene matches: 9. The DNA of the CDR3 is TGTGCCAGCAGCGTAGGCCTAGCGGGTCCCAGGGATACGCAGTATTTT. Its protein product is CASSVGLAGPRDTQYF.

This clonotype has more than one count but fewer than ten. J is TRBJ2-3 and V is TRBV7-2, with 8 positions matching TRBD2. Germline-derived CDR1 and CDR2 are SGHTA and FQGNSA. This CDR3 spans 15 amino acids. Trimming removed 3 bases from V and 4 bases from J; junction bases left unmatched: 6. The CDR3 DNA sequence: TGTGCCAGCAGCTTCGCGGGGACTAGAGCAGATACGCAGTATTTT. Translated, it gives CASSFAGTRADTQYF.

This clonotype was counted only a few times. The V call is TRBV20-1, the J call TRBJ1-6; TRBD1 is a possible D gene (5 bases). Trimming pared 0 bases from V and 7 bases from J, leaving 13 bases between. Germline values: CDR1 DFQATT, CDR2 SNEGSKA (reference sequence). The CDR3 extends over 15 amino acids. The CDR3 protein is CSAREGSPGNSPLHF. The CDR3 DNA reads as TGCAGTGCTAGAGAGGGGTCCCCAGGGAATTCACCCCTCCACTTT.

The chain links TRBV2 to TRBJ2-7; TRBD2 might be the D (7 bases). The assigned J gene may be wrong: the sequence end matches TRBJ2-5 better. The CDR3 totals 14 residues. CDR1 and CDR2 (germline): SNHLY, FYNNEI. CDR3 DNA sequence: TGTGCCAGCAAAGGTGACGGGGGGCCGACGACCCAGTACTTC. Protein: CASKGDGGPTTQYF.

This clonotype occurred a few times. V usage is TRBV7-8 and J usage is TRBJ2-1; D is perhaps TRBD1 or TRBD2 (5 bases each). CDR3 size: 16 residues. Germline V gives CDR1 SGHVS, CDR2 FQNEAQ. V lost 4 bases, J lost 5 bases, and 18 bases lay in between. The CDR3 spells CASSYTLWDPNNEQFF. The DNA of the CDR3 is TGTGCCAGCAGCTATACCCTATGGGACCCGAACAATGAGCAGTTCTTC.

V is TRBV4-2 and J is TRBJ2-1; D is undetermined. With 4 bases removed from V and 3 bases from J, the gap between germline ends came to 16 bases. Germline V CDR1 and CDR2: LGHNA, YNFKEQ. This CDR3 is 16 amino acids long. The CDR3 DNA reads as TGTGCCAGCAGCCCTAAGGAGAGTTGGATCTACAATGAGCAGTTCTTC. This codes for CASSPKESWIYNEQFF.

The rearrangement joins TRBV20-1 to TRBJ2-7; 7 nucleotides align to TRBD2. With V trimmed by 5 bases and J by 2 bases, 9 bases remained unmatched. The germline V gene has CDR1 DFQATT and CDR2 SNEGSKA (reference sequence). This CDR3 spans 14 amino acids. CDR3 DNA sequence: TGCAGTGCTCATCGGGGACGGGGGGCCTACGAGCAGTACTTC. Residues: CSAHRGRGAYEQYF.

This clonotype has more than one count but fewer than ten. DNA for the CDR3: TGTGCCAGTAGCGGGAGGAGTTTAGAGACCCAGTACTTC. Its translation: CASSGRSLETQYF. V usage is TRBV19 and J usage is TRBJ2-5; 7 bases map to TRBD2. Trimming at V came to 6 bases and at J to 4 bases, leaving 5 bases not matched to a gene. The CDR3 totals 13 residues. From germline, CDR1 is LNHDA and CDR2 SQIVND (reference sequence).

This clonotype was detected a few times. The J gene is TRBJ2-5, the V gene TRBV2, with D unclear. The CDR3 totals 11 residues. V dropped 7 bases and J dropped 5 bases, with 8 bases sitting between them. Per germline, CDR1 SNHLY and CDR2 FYNNEI. The CDR3 sequence is CASNYGETQYF. The CDR3 DNA sequence: TGTGCCAGCAACTACGGTGAGACCCAGTACTTC.

The J gene is TRBJ2-7, the V gene TRBV7-9; possible D gene TRBD1, 6 bases. The V and J ends lost 5 bases and 7 bases respectively, with 27 bases between them. CDR1 and CDR2 (germline): SEHNR, FQNEAQ (reference sequence). This CDR3 region has 17 residues. In nucleotides, the CDR3 is TGTGCCAGCAGCCCACGTCGCGGAGGCCATGGGGACAATGAGCAGTACTTC. This encodes CASSPRRGGHGDNEQYF. The full variable domain, completed using reference TRBV7-9 and TRBJ2-7, is DTGVSQNPRHKITKRGQNVTFRCDPISEHNRLYWYRQTLGQGPEFLTYFQNEAQLEKSRLLSDRFSAERPKGSFSTLEIQRTEQGDSAMYLCASSPRRGGHGDNEQYFGPGTRLTVT.

This clonotype was seen only a few times. The V gene is TRBV29-1, the J gene TRBJ1-2; 8 bases map to TRBD1. This CDR3 comprises 12 residues. CDR1 and CDR2 from the germline V gene are SQVTM and ANQGSEA. Trimming cost V 7 bases and J 4 bases; bases outside gene matches: 5. DNA of the CDR3: TGCAGCGGCGAAACAGGGGGCTATGGCTACACCTTC. Protein product: CSGETGGYGYTF.

This clonotype was detected many times. The chain links TRBV2 to TRBJ2-5; D remains ambiguous. The V gene's germline CDR1 is SNHLY and CDR2 FYNNEI. V was cut by 3 bases and J by 5 bases, with 10 bases left in between. The CDR3 runs to 13 residues. The CDR3 sequence is CASSDMRRETQYF. The CDR3 region has the DNA TGTGCCAGCAGTGACATGCGCCGGGAGACCCAGTACTTC.

This clonotype was counted between two and nine times. This chain connects TRBV20-1 to TRBJ2-7; 9 bases align to TRBD2. The CDR3 loop spans 13 amino acids. Trimming took 6 bases from V and 1 from J; bases not matched to a gene: 4. Germline CDR1 is DFQATT and CDR2 is SNEGSKA (reference sequence). CDR3 sequence reads: CSALLAGSYEQYF. The DNA for the CDR3 is TGCAGTGCCCTTCTAGCGGGATCCTACGAGCAGTACTTC.

Comment on this clonotype: A much bigger clone sits one base away, suggesting this may be a read error. The chain links TRBV7-2 to TRBJ2-5; TRBD2 matches at 8 bases. The CDR3 contains 15 residues. Germline loops: CDR1 SGHTA, CDR2 FQGNSA. V lost 3 bases to trimming and J lost 11 bases; unmatched junction nucleotides: 14. CDR3 protein: CASSFTTSGNNEQYF. The CDR3 DNA follows: TGTGCCAGCAGCTTTACTACTAGCGGAAACAATGAGCAGTACTTC.

This sequence joins TRBV27 and TRBJ2-5; D gene uncertain. From germline, CDR1 is MNHEY and CDR2 SMNVEV (reference sequence). This CDR3 has 13 amino acids. V was trimmed by 4 bases and J by 5 bases, leaving 11 bases between them. CDR3 coding DNA: TGTGCCAGCAGTTCGGCGGCTTTGGAGACCCAGTACTTC. Amino acids: CASSSAALETQYF.

CDR3: CASTPGTYPYEQYF. In DNA, the CDR3 is TGTGCCAGTACCCCCGGGACATATCCCTACGAGCAGTACTTC. The J gene is TRBJ2-5, the V gene TRBV19, with TRBD1 as a possible D gene (6 bases). The DNA end favors TRBJ2-7, so the J call may be wrong. Germline lookup yields CDR1 LNHDA and CDR2 SQIVND (reference sequence). This CDR3 region has 14 residues.

This clonotype was seen at least ten times. J is TRBJ2-3 and V is TRBV21-1; TRBD2 reflects the table's D call only, with no check against the DNA. TRBV21-1 is annotated as a pseudogene. CDR3 size: 12 residues. In DNA, the CDR3 is TGTGCCAGCAGCAAACTAGCGAATACGCAGTATTTT. It encodes CASSKLANTQYF.

This clonotype has just a few counts. The V gene is TRBV20-1, the J gene TRBJ2-3; TRBD2 matches at 16 bases. The length of the CDR3 is 15 residues. With V trimmed by 3 bases and J by 4 bases, 1 base remained unmatched. Looked up from germline, CDR1 is DFQATT and CDR2 is SNEGSKA (reference sequence). The CDR3 reads CSASGTSGRADTQYF. In DNA form, the CDR3 reads TGCAGTGCTAGTGGGACTAGCGGGAGGGCAGATACGCAGTATTTT.

This clonotype was seen repeatedly, ten times or more. The chain links TRBV3-1 to TRBJ2-3, with TRBD2 matching 8 bases. The germline V gene encodes CDR1 LGHDT and CDR2 YNNKEL (reference sequence). The J segment lost 10 bases and the V segment lost 1 base, leaving 10 bases of the junction unmatched. This CDR3 spans 15 amino acids. Here the CDR3 DNA reads TGTGCCAGCAGCCAAGCCCCCGGGACTAGAAGCTCGCAGTATTTT. Its protein is CASSQAPGTRSSQYF.

The chain carries TRBV6-5 and TRBJ2-5, with 12 bases fitting TRBD2. With V trimmed by 5 bases and J by 4 bases, 14 bases remained unmatched. CDR3 size: 18 residues. Germline lookup yields CDR1 MNHEY and CDR2 SVGAGI. The CDR3: CASSLRLAGALGRETQYF. Written as DNA, the CDR3 is TGTGCCAGCAGTCTACGACTAGCGGGGGCCCTCGGAAGAGAGACCCAGTACTTC.

J is TRBJ2-5 and V is TRBV2; 7 bases fit TRBD1. The CDR3 extends over 10 amino acids. Germline V gene data show CDR1 as SNHLY and CDR2 as FYNNEI. The V gene end was trimmed by 7 bases and the J gene end by 11 bases; junction bases not matched to a gene: 4. CDR3 sequence reads: CASIQGVQYF. CDR3 in DNA: TGTGCCAGCATCCAGGGGGTGCAGTACTTC.

V usage is TRBV6-1 and J usage is TRBJ1-4, with D tentatively TRBD1 (5 bases). V lost 6 bases and J lost 0, with 11 bases in between. The length of the CDR3 is 15 residues. The germline V gene has CDR1 MNHNS and CDR2 SASEGT. CDR3 protein: CASSDGGTTNEKLFF. The CDR3 DNA reads as TGTGCCAGCAGCGACGGGGGAACAACTAATGAAAAACTGTTTTTT.

The CDR3 DNA reads TGTGCCAGCAGCTTTCAAGCAGGGGGCTATGGCTACACCTTC. It encodes CASSFQAGGYGYTF. The chain uses TRBV7-9 and TRBJ1-2; TRBD1 matches at 7 bases. The CDR3 is 14 amino acids. CDR1 is SEHNR, CDR2 FQNEAQ, per germline (reference sequence). V was clipped by 3 bases and J by 4 bases; unmatched bases: 5.

CDR3 DNA: TGCGCCAGTACCCGGACTAGCGGGGGGAAGTACAATGAGCAGTACTTC. It yields the protein CASTRTSGGKYNEQYF. The chain couples TRBV5-1 to TRBJ2-5, with 14 bases fitting TRBD2. Germline V gene sequence: CDR1 SGHRS, CDR2 YFSETQ. Unmatched junction bases numbered 17, after V lost 8 bases and J lost 11 bases. CDR3 length: 16 residues.

This sequence joins TRBV3-1 and TRBJ2-7; 9 nucleotides agree with TRBD1. The J call is in doubt because the DNA end fits TRBJ2-5 better. This CDR3 region has 14 residues. CDR1 is LGHDT and CDR2 is YNNKEL in the germline V gene (reference sequence). For the CDR3, the DNA is TGTGCCAGCAGCCACCCGGGACAGGGAGAGACCCAGTACTTC. It yields the protein CASSHPGQGETQYF.

The chain employs TRBV20-1 and TRBJ2-4; 7 bases line up with TRBD2. The J call is in doubt because the DNA end fits TRBJ2-7 better. Germline V gene lookup returns CDR1 DFQATT and CDR2 SNEGSKA (reference sequence). This CDR3 comprises 15 residues. DNA of the CDR3: TGCAGTGCTAGCCGGCCTAGCGGAGGGCTCTACGAGCAGTACTTC. Encoded protein: CSASRPSGGLYEQYF.

This clonotype was seen a single time. J is TRBJ1-3 and V is TRBV25-1; the D is unclear. The V gene lost 5 bases and the J gene lost 2 bases, with 10 bases spanning the gap. The CDR3 loop spans 14 amino acids. Germline values: CDR1 MGHDK, CDR2 SYGVNS. CDR3 DNA sequence: TGTGCCAGCAGTCCCCGGGCCCCTGGAAACACCATATATTTT. Protein sequence: CASSPRAPGNTIYF.

This clonotype was detected only a few times. One junction end does not reproduce the germline sequence, and a read error may be involved. The CDR3 is CASSVAWTGGATDTQYF. The CDR3, as DNA: TGTGCCAGCAGCGTAGCTTGGACAGGGGGCGCGACAGATACGCAGTATTTT. The chain links TRBV7-9 to TRBJ2-3; 11 nucleotides align to TRBD1. The germline V gene has CDR1 SEHNR and CDR2 FQNEAQ (reference sequence). CDR3 length: 17 amino acids.

In its sample, this clonotype was seen a few times. V is TRBV5-1 and J is TRBJ2-7, with 7 nucleotides matching TRBD1. From germline, CDR1 is SGHRS and CDR2 YFSETQ. This CDR3 contains 20 residues. The trim removed 4 bases at V and 2 bases at J, leaving 24 bases unmatched. CDR3 residues: CASSRSGQILPGPNAYEQYF. The CDR3, as DNA: TGCGCCAGCAGCCGTTCGGGACAGATCCTCCCGGGGCCTAACGCCTACGAGCAGTACTTC.

This clonotype was observed a few times. The chain couples TRBV14 to TRBJ2-3; 12 positions agree with TRBD2. The length of the CDR3 is 17 residues. The germline gives CDR1 SGHDN, CDR2 FVKESK. J gave up 4 bases and V 5 bases, and 10 bases lay outside the gene matches. The CDR3 region is CASSWGILAGGADTQYF. CDR3 sequence (DNA): TGTGCCAGCAGCTGGGGCATACTAGCGGGGGGCGCAGATACGCAGTATTTT.

Regarding this clonotype: Sequence at one end of the junction differs from germline and may be a read error. This chain uses TRBV5-1 with TRBJ2-5, with D maybe TRBD2 (7 bases). The CDR3 runs 13 residues. Germline values: CDR1 SGHRS, CDR2 YFSETQ. The CDR3 sequence is CASTRGAQETQYF. CDR3 sequence (DNA): TGCGCTAGCACTCGGGGGGCTCAAGAGACCCAGTACTTC.